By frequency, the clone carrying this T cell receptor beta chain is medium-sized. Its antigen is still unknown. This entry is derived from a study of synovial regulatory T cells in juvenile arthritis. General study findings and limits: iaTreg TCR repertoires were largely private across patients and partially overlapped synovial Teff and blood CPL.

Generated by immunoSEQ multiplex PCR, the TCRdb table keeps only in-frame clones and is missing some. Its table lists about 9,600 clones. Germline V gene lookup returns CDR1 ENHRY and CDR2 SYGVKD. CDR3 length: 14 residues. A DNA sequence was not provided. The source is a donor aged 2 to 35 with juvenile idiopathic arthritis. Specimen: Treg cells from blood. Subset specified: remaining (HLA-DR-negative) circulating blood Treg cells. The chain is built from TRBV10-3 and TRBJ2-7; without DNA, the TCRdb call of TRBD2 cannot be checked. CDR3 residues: CAIRQTGLPYEQYF.